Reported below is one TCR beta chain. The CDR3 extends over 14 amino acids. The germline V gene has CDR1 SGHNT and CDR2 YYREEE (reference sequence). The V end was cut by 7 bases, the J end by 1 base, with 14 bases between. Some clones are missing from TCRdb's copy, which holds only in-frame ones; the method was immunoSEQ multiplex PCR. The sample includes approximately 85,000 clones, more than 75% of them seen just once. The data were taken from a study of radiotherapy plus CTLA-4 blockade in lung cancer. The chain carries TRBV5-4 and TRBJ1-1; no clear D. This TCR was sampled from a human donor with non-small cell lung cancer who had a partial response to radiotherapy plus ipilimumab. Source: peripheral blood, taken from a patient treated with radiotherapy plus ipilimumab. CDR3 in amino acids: CASAEGGANTEAFF. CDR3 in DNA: TGTGCCAGCGCAGAAGGAGGTGCGAACACTGAAGCTTTCTTT.